One sample yielded the 12 T cell receptor beta chains listed below, sequenced in a study of blood T cell repertoires in COVID-19. Method: immunoSEQ multiplex PCR; TCRdb's copy keeps in-frame clones and lacks some. The sample includes about 300,000 clones, about nine tenths of them seen just once. Sequenced: peripheral blood. The receptors were gathered from a woman aged 30 to 39 who had recovered from COVID-19.

In its sample, this clone was seen once. This chain connects TRBV9 to TRBJ1-1; 9 positions agree with TRBD1. Germline V lookup: CDR1 SGDLS, CDR2 YYNGEE. V lost 3 bases to trimming and J lost 5 bases; unmatched junction nucleotides: 8. This CDR3 spans 15 amino acids. In DNA form, the CDR3 reads TGTGCCAGCAGCGACAGAATGACAGGGGGAACTGAAGCTTTCTTT. Protein sequence: CASSDRMTGGTEAFF.

The chain couples TRBV5-1 to TRBJ2-7; 9 nucleotides agree with TRBD1. This CDR3 is built from 14 residues. CDR1 is SGHRS, CDR2 YFSETQ, per germline. The V and J ends lost 3 bases and 3 bases, in that order; junction bases with no gene match: 4. CDR3 residues: CASSSGTGNYEQYF. CDR3 nucleotides: TGCGCCAGCAGCTCCGGGACAGGGAACTACGAGCAGTACTTC.

The chain uses TRBV15 and TRBJ2-1, with D possibly TRBD2 on 7 matching bases. Deletions cut 5 bases from V and 7 bases from J, with 21 bases between. Germline V gene lookup returns CDR1 LNHNV and CDR2 YYDKDF (reference sequence). The CDR3 runs to 16 residues. The CDR3 bases are TGTGCCACCAGCGGGCTCCTAGGGGGGGCGGGTAATGAGCAGTTCTTC. Amino acids: CATSGLLGGAGNEQFF.

The J gene is TRBJ2-7, the V gene TRBV28; unclear D gene. CDR3 length: 12 residues. The V end was cut by 10 bases, the J end by 2 bases, with 12 bases between. The germline V gene encodes CDR1 MDHEN and CDR2 SYDVKM. The CDR3, as DNA: TGTGCCACTTTGCGAGGAGCCTACGAGCAGTACTTC. This translates into CATLRGAYEQYF.

The chain couples TRBV5-4 to TRBJ1-4; perhaps TRBD1 as D (6 bases). Germline CDR1 and CDR2: SGHNT and YYREEE (reference sequence). Trimming stripped 3 bases from V and 2 bases from J, with 11 bases between. The CDR3 is 15 amino acids. CDR3 sequence (DNA): TGTGCCAGCAGCTCCCCAGGGGAGACTAATGAAAAACTGTTTTTT. It encodes CASSSPGETNEKLFF.

This CDR3 is CASSERPSAAYGYTF. CDR3 coding DNA: TGTGCCAGCAGTGAAAGGCCATCTGCGGCCTATGGCTACACCTTC. The chain recombines TRBV6-1 with TRBJ1-2; D not resolved. CDR1 is MNHNS, CDR2 SASEGT, per germline. V was clipped by 2 bases and J by 4 bases, with 14 bases between them. The CDR3 has 15 amino acids.

This sequence joins TRBV28 and TRBJ2-7; 9 nucleotides agree with TRBD1. The trim removed 7 bases at V and 1 base at J, leaving 5 bases unmatched. The CDR3 has 14 amino acids. Germline CDR1 is MDHEN and CDR2 is SYDVKM. CDR3 DNA: TGTGCCAGCATTTCACAGGGGGCTTCCTACGAGCAGTACTTC. Its protein product is CASISQGASYEQYF.

The chain employs TRBV28 and TRBJ1-2; 7 positions agree with TRBD1. V gave up 6 bases and J gave up 3 bases; unmatched junction bases: 4. The CDR3 runs 13 residues. The germline CDR1 and CDR2 sequences are MDHEN and SYDVKM. The CDR3 region has the DNA TGTGCCAGCAGCGCAGGGGGACACTATGGCTACACCTTC. Translated: CASSAGGHYGYTF.

This sequence joins TRBV28 and TRBJ1-1; 11 bases agree with TRBD1. The V gene end was trimmed by 2 bases and the J gene end by 11 bases; junction bases not matched to a gene: 10. CDR3 length equals 15 residues. Germline V CDR1 and CDR2: MDHEN, SYDVKM. The chain's CDR3 is CASSLTRTGGAEAFF. The CDR3 DNA reads as TGTGCCAGCAGTTTAACCCGGACAGGGGGCGCGGAGGCTTTCTTT.

This clone was observed a single time. The CDR3 is CASSQVGHANTGELFF. The CDR3 DNA reads TGCGCCAGCAGCCAAGTGGGCCATGCGAACACCGGGGAGCTGTTTTTT. The rearrangement joins TRBV4-1 to TRBJ2-2; D gene unclear. V was clipped by 1 base and J by 0 bases, with 9 bases between them. The CDR3 extends over 16 amino acids. CDR1 is MGHRA, CDR2 YSYEKL, per germline.

The chain employs TRBV28 and TRBJ2-2; 7 bases map to TRBD1. There are 15 residues in the CDR3. Germline V gene lookup returns CDR1 MDHEN and CDR2 SYDVKM. V gave up 5 bases and J gave up 6 bases; unmatched junction bases: 9. The CDR3 loop reads CASSHGTVSAGELFF. The CDR3 region has the DNA TGTGCCAGCAGTCACGGGACAGTGTCCGCCGGGGAGCTGTTTTTT.

This sequence joins TRBV11-2 and TRBJ1-1; D gene ambiguous. This CDR3 is 16 amino acids long. Trimming removed 5 bases from V and 1 base from J, with 17 bases in between. Germline-derived CDR1 and CDR2 are SGHAT and FQNNGV. The DNA of the CDR3 is TGTGCCAGCAGCCGACCGAGCGACCGGAAGAACACTGAAGCTTTCTTT. Protein product: CASSRPSDRKNTEAFF. The variable domain in full, completed from reference TRBV11-2 and TRBJ1-1, reads EAGVAQSPRYKIIEKRQSVAFWCNPISGHATLYWYQQILGQGPKLLIQFQNNGVVDDSQLPKDRFSAERLKGVDSTLKIQPAKLEDSAVYLCASSRPSDRKNTEAFFGQGTRLTVV.